Listed below are T cell receptor beta chains from one sample, sequenced in a study of beta chain features in type 1 diabetes. Clones were sequenced by immunoSEQ multiplex PCR, and TCRdb holds only the in-frame ones, with some missing. The sample yields about 620,000 clones, about 16% seen once. Input material: naive CD4+ T cells from blood. The receptor source for this set is a man younger than 35 in good health. Both conserved end residues are trimmed from each CDR3.

J	V	length	CDR3
TRBJ2-2	TRBV18	13	ASSPQGLFTGELF
TRBJ1-4	TRBV4-1	17	ASSQEGGWRITTNEKLF
TRBJ2-1	TRBV5-1	18	ASADPDRGGLRGSYNEQF
TRBJ2-1	TRBV4-2	14	ASSLQADQPNNEQF
TRBJ1-1	TRBV7-9	11	ASSLGRNTEAF
TRBJ1-2	TRBV7-2	12	ASSTAGQGSGYT
TRBJ1-5	TRBV9	13	ASSPHPGGNQPQH
TRBJ2-1	TRBV7-6	15	ASSRVQREGSYNEQF
TRBJ2-3	TRBV5-4	11	ASSARITDTQY
TRBJ2-5	TRBV28	13	ASSLTGGFLETQY
NA	TRBV9	13	ASSVEVLAGGEQY
TRBJ2-3	TRBV11-2	16	ASSLASLRGGRTDTQY
TRBJ2-5	TRBV10-3	14	AISAELAGSQEAQY
NA	TRBV15	15	ATSRDRASGKRGEQY
TRBJ2-3	TRBV5-1	12	ASSSTGGTDTQY
TRBJ1-2	TRBV28	13	ASTRAPQGTYGYT
TRBJ2-2	TRBV9	15	ASSVLGQGWDTGELF
TRBJ2-1	TRBV10-3	14	AISETGLPAEDEQF
TRBJ1-2	TRBV14	13	ASSQSSITSYGYT
TRBJ1-2	TRBV5-1	10	ASKEGVGGYT
TRBJ1-1	TRBV28	14	ASSLRFVVRQAEAF
TRBJ2-2	TRBV12-5	16	ASGLVHWTGKNTGELF
TRBJ2-7	TRBV23-1	17	ASSQSNFPDTHPSYEQY
TRBJ1-1	TRBV6-5	11	ASRRELNTEAF
TRBJ2-3	TRBV28	10	ASSKNTDTQY
TRBJ1-5	TRBV6-5	13	ASSYGTASNQPQH
TRBJ1-3	TRBV27	11	ASRVSGGNTIY
TRBJ1-1	TRBV5-6	11	ASSLASGTEAF
TRBJ2-1	TRBV9	14	ASSPRTSGTYNEQF
TRBJ1-5	TRBV2	10	ASRKTNQPQH
TRBJ2-2	TRBV4-1	13	ASSQMLASTGELF
TRBJ1-2	TRBV5-4	13	ASSLVGVSGYGYT
TRBJ2-2	TRBV19	13	ASSAPGQGTGELF
TRBJ2-5	TRBV4-2	13	ASSPREGIGETQY
TRBJ2-7	TRBV29-1	12	SVVWGQGSHEQY
TRBJ2-7	TRBV15	13	ATSRDRHGTYEQY
TRBJ2-3	TRBV25-1	12	ASSTTQGADTQY
TRBJ2-1	TRBV7-8	14	ASSSQGGTLSNEQF
TRBJ2-7	TRBV27	18	ASTVGVDRGKASSSYEQY
TRBJ1-2	TRBV27	11	ASSLSLGKGYT
TRBJ1-5	TRBV19	14	ARRPTGGLGNQPQH
TRBJ1-1	TRBV5-6	12	ASSIGQGNTEAF
TRBJ2-5	TRBV7-6	10	ASSLGWETQY
TRBJ1-2	TRBV10-3	12	AISEVGTGMGYT
TRBJ2-2	TRBV5-1	12	ASSLDRITGELF
TRBJ2-7	TRBV14	12	ASSQDWPSDEQY
TRBJ1-2	TRBV9	13	ASSVGFGDSVGYT
TRBJ1-2	TRBV7-9	11	ASSLGQGYGYT
TRBJ1-1	TRBV18	10	ASSPRSTEAF
TRBJ1-1	TRBV9	13	ASSVDRSMNTEAF
TRBJ1-1	TRBV25-1	13	ASSTPDRVNTEAF
TRBJ1-3	TRBV25-1	14	ASRPRDSPPGNTIY
TRBJ1-3	TRBV28	14	ASSLSAGNSGNTIY
TRBJ1-1	TRBV9	13	ASSVAGGVLTEAF
TRBJ1-1	TRBV29-1	10	SVDTGVTEAF
TRBJ2-7	TRBV9	11	ASSALGIYEQY